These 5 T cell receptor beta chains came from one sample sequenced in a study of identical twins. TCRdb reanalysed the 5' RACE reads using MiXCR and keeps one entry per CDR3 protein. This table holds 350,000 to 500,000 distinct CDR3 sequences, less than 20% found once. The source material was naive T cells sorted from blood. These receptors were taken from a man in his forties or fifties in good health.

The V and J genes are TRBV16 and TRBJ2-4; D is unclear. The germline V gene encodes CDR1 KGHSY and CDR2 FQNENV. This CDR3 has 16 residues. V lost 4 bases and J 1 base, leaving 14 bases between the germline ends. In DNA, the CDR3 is TGTGCCAGCAGCCCGGATCCCGGCTCGGCCAAAAACATTCAGTACTTC. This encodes CASSPDPGSAKNIQYF. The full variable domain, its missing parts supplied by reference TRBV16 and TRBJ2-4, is GEEVAQTPKHLVRGEGQKAKLYCAPIKGHSYVFWYQQVLKNEFKFLISFQNENVFDETGMPKERFSAKCLPNSPCSLEIQATKLEDSAVYFCASSPDPGSAKNIQYFGAGTRLSVL.

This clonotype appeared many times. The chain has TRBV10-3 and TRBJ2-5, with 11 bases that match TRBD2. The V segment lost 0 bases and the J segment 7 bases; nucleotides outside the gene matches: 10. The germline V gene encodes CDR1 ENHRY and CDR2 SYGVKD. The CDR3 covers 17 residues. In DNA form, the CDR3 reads TGTGCCATCAGTGAGTCGACCGGTGGACTAGCGGGCGGGACCCAGTACTTC. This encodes CAISESTGGLAGGTQYF.

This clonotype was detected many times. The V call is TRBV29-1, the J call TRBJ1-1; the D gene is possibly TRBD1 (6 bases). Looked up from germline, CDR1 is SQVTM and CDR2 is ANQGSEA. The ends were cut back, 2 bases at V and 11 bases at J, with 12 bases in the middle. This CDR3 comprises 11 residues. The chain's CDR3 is CSVEMGAGAFF. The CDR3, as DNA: TGCAGCGTTGAAATGGGGGCGGGGGCTTTCTTT. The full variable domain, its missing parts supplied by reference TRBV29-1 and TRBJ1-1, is SAVISQKPSRDICQRGTSLTIQCQVDSQVTMMFWYRQQPGQSLTLIATANQGSEATYESGFVIDKFPISRPNLTFSTLTVSNMSPEDSSIYLCSVEMGAGAFFGQGTRLTVV.

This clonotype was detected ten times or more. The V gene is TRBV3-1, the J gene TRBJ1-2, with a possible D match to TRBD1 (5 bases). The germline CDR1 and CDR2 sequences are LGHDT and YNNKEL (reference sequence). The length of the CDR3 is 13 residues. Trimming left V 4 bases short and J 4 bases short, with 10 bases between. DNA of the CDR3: TGTGCCAGCAGCCGGGGCGCCATCTATGGCTACACCTTC. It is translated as CASSRGAIYGYTF.

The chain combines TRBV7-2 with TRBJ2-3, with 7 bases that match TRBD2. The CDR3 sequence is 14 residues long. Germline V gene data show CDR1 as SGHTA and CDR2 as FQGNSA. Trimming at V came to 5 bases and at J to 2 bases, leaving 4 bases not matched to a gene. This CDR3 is CASSRDYATDTQYF. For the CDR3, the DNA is TGTGCCAGCAGCCGGGACTACGCCACAGATACGCAGTATTTT. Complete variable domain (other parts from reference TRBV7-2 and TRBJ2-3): GAGVSQSPSNKVTEKGKDVELRCDPISGHTALYWYRQSLGQGLEFLIYFQGNSAPDKSGLPSDRFSAERTGGSVSTLTIQRTQQEDSAVYLCASSRDYATDTQYFGPGTRLTVL.